The sequence of this TCR beta chain was determined in a study of blood T cell repertoires in COVID-19 (TCRdb year 2020). The study in broad terms: The collaborator samples originated in the United States, Italy and Spain and spanned the acute and convalescent phases of COVID-19. The material from the prospective study consisted of cDNA or gDNA derived from T cells, B-cell-depleted T cells, or PBMCs. Deeply sampled blood TCRbeta repertoires from subjects exposed to, actively infected with, or recovered from COVID-19 were included in the dataset. The repertoires were released in a freely available public database meant as a resource for research on the immune response to SARS-CoV-2. The samples were drawn from two sources: the first 160 participants of the ongoing ImmuneRACE study, and approximately 1,300 subjects contributed by 6 global collaborators. Sample metadata almost always included a de-identified subject ID, COVID-19 status, age in years and sex. HLA class I and class II types, where available, came from metadata supplied by the sample provider rather than from assay-based typing. What the study reported, not specific to this receptor: How much clinical and demographic metadata was included differed by source and by participant, and the metadata was provided uncurated.

Whole blood was collected in K2EDTA tubes by collaborating institutions according to the institutions' own protocols. For TCRbeta analysis, collaborators shipped samples in one of three forms: frozen whole blood, isolated PBMCs, or DNA extracted from either of those sample types. TCRbeta CDR3 regions were amplified from genomic DNA by means of the immunoSEQ Assay, a bias-controlled multiplex PCR. For the original study's pipeline: The number of nucleated cells in each sample was estimated by amplification of reference gene primers within the assay. To quantify the absolute abundance of each unique TCRbeta CDR3 rearrangement, sequence reads were collapsed and filtered. Productive Simpson clonality was computed per sample as the square root of Simpson's diversity index over productive rearrangements. Sourced from immuneACCESS, this table was stored by TCRdb with only in-frame sequences that have V and J called. A share of the clones is absent; for the studies checked, an unresolved V gene accounts for under half, and the remainder has no known explanation. V and J calls and clone size are copied from that table; D and trimming were computed from the DNA. The sample table contains about 76,000 clones; only one count was recorded for approximately 78% of them. 15% to 20% of the sample comes from the top ten.

The germline ends are 9 bases apart after V is trimmed by 3 bases and J by 0 bases. The CDR3 has 15 amino acids, counting the end cysteine and phenylalanine. The read is trimmed to its CDR3 DNA, 45 bases read in frame from base 1. The germline V gene supplies CDR1 SGHAT and CDR2 FQNNGV. This clone turned up a few times. Its antigen remains unidentified. Per-base qualities were not stored, and no clone one base away is much larger. The sequencing sample was made of peripheral blood. Recombination connected TRBV11-2 to TRBJ1-3, and possibly TRBD1, on 5 matching bases. The clonotype was recovered from a woman aged 60-75 years with acute or convalescent COVID-19. The CDR3 protein sequence reads: CASSLDTRSGNTIYF. The DNA sequence is TGTGCCAGCAGCTTGGACACACGCTCTGGAAACACCATATATTTT.